The clone carrying this T cell receptor (beta chain) was found a few times. Antigen unknown. This specimen belongs to a study of T cell responses to AZD1222 COVID-19 vaccine. Findings and limits, study-wide: With two AZD1222 doses given, Spike-specific TCR breadth and depth both rose. There were vaccine-associated CD4 TCRs across spike, dominant at 160-218 and 743-854.

Produced via immunoSEQ multiplex PCR; TCRdb's table is partial and in-frame only. The profile covers fewer than 150,000 clones, with around 87% appearing a single time and about 1.2% taken by the ten largest. V lost 10 bases and J lost 0, with 18 bases in between. The germline CDR1 and CDR2 sequences are LGHNA and YNFKEQ. This CDR3 region has 16 residues. The TCR sequence derives from an adult in good health. This sequence joins TRBV4-2 and TRBJ2-2; no clear D gene. Sequences were derived from peripheral blood, sampled on day 0 of AZD1222 vaccination. CDR3 nucleotides: TGTGCCACCTCCCATGATTCATACGCGAACACCGGGGAGCTGTTTTTT. Amino acids: CATSHDSYANTGELFF.